This T cell receptor (beta chain) was obtained from a study of blood T cell repertoires in COVID-19. For the study at large: Specimens from acute and convalescent COVID-19 originated in the United States, Italy and Spain. T cells, B-cell-depleted T cells, or PBMCs provided the cDNA or gDNA that served as material.

V shed 4 bases and J 5 bases; nucleotides not matched to a gene: 5. The CDR3 consists of 14 residues. Germline V gene sequence: CDR1 MNHEY, CDR2 SVGEGT. Original handling: By means of reference gene primer amplification, nucleated cell counts were estimated. Method: immunoSEQ multiplex PCR; TCRdb's copy keeps in-frame clones and lacks some. The D gene and trimming were derived from the DNA, and the V and J assignments and clone size from that table. The sample includes under 45,000 clones, under 90% of them seen just once. This clonotype was sampled from a human donor in a cohort sampled during active COVID-19. The chain combines TRBV6-2 or TRBV6-3 with TRBJ2-1, with 7 nucleotides matching TRBD1. Sequences were obtained from peripheral blood. For the CDR3, the DNA is TGTGCCAGCAGTTCTGGACAGGTCGACAATGAGCAGTTCTTC. As protein: CASSSGQVDNEQFF.